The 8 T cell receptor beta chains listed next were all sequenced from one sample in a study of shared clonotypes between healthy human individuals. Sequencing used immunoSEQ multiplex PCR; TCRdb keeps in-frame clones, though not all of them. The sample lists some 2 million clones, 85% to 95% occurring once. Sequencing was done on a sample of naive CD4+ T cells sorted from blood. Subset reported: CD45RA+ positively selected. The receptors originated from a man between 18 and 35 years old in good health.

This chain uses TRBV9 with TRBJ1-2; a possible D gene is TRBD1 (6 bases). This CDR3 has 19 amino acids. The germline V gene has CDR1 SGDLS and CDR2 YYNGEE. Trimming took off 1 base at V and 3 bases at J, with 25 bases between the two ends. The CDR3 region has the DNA TGTGCCAGCAGCGTAAAGTCCCGGTCGGCCGGGGGCGGGGACTATGGCTACACCTTC. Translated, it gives CASSVKSRSAGGGDYGYTF.

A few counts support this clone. The CDR3 nucleotides read TGTGCCAGCAGATCGACCGTATGGGAGACCCAGTACTTC. Encoded protein: CASRSTVWETQYF. The genes are TRBV28 and TRBJ2-5, with D unclear. The CDR3 extends over 13 amino acids. Germline loops: CDR1 MDHEN, CDR2 SYDVKM. Trimming removed 6 bases from V and 5 bases from J, with 13 bases in between.

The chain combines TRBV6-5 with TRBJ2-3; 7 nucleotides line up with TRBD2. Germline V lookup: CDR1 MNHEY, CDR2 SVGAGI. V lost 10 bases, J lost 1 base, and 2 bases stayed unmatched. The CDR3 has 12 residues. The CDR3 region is CATTSGTDTQYF. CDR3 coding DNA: TGTGCCACCACTAGCGGCACAGATACGCAGTATTTT.

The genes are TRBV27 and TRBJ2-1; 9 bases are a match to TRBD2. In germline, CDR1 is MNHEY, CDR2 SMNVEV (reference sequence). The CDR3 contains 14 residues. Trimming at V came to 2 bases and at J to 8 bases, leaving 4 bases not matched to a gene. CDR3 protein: CASSLGGRGDEQFF. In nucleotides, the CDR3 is TGTGCCAGCAGTTTAGGCGGGAGGGGCGATGAGCAGTTCTTC.

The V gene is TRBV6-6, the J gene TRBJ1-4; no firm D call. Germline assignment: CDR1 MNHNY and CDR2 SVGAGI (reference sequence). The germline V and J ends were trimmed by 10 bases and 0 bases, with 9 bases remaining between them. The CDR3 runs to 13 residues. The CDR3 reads CATTAPTNEKLFF. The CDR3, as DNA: TGTGCCACCACGGCCCCAACTAATGAAAAACTGTTTTTT.

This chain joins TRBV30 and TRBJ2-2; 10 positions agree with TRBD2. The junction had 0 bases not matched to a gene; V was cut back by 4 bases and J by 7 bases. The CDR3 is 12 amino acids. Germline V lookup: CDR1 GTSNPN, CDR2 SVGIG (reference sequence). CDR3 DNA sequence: TGTGCCTGGACTAGCGGGAGCGGGGAGCTGTTTTTT. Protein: CAWTSGSGELFF.

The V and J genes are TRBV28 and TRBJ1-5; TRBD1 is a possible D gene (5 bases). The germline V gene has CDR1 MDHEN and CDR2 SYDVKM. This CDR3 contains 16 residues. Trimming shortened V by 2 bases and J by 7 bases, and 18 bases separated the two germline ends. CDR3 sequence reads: CASSLHYLAGWQPQHF. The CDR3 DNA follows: TGTGCCAGCAGTTTACATTATTTGGCAGGGTGGCAGCCCCAGCATTTT.

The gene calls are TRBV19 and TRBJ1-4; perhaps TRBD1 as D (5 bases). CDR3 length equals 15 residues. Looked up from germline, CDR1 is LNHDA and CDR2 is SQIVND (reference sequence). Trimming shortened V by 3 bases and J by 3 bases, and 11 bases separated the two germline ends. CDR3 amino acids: CASSIRQGANEKLFF. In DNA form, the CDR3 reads TGTGCCAGTAGTATCAGGCAGGGCGCTAATGAAAAACTGTTTTTT.